Listed below are T cell receptor beta chains from one sample, sequenced in a study of T cells in Graves' hyperthyroidism and ophthalmopathy. In TCRdb, the multiplex PCR reads were re-called with MiXCR into one record per CDR3 protein. This table holds hundreds of thousands of distinct CDR3 sequences, 45% found once. The sequenced material came from peripheral blood or thyroid tissue (not recorded which). The receptors were gathered from an adult man with Graves' disease, either hyperthyroidism or ophthalmopathy (not recorded which). Both conserved end residues are part of each CDR3. Fields, in order: clone size, V gene, CDR3 protein. A row's size may be missing; if present it is once, few, many or a size class.

clone_size: -; v_call: TRBV20-1; cdr3_aa: CSAIKEAGNYEQYF
clone_size: many; v_call: TRBV29-1; cdr3_aa: CSVEGGGARANVLTF
clone_size: -; v_call: TRBV5-1; cdr3_aa: CASRSQPNSGYTF
clone_size: -; v_call: TRBV12-3/TRBV12-4; cdr3_aa: CASSTTDRVKSGYTF
clone_size: -; v_call: TRBV20-1; cdr3_aa: CSARPPQGIQETQYF
clone_size: -; v_call: TRBV20-1; cdr3_aa: CSARGGTSGVEQYF
clone_size: -; v_call: TRBV7-2; cdr3_aa: CASSPQGVGQDGYTF
clone_size: many; v_call: TRBV7-2; cdr3_aa: CASSLAVFGRGRQETQYF
clone_size: -; v_call: TRBV25-1; cdr3_aa: CASSEWDNYEQYF
clone_size: many; v_call: TRBV7-8; cdr3_aa: CASSPGLAGSETQYF
clone_size: many; v_call: TRBV25-1; cdr3_aa: CASSPDRLSGNTIYF
clone_size: -; v_call: TRBV25-1; cdr3_aa: CASPTGTTYEQYF
clone_size: -; v_call: TRBV7-9; cdr3_aa: CASSYGGGGSNQPQHF
clone_size: many; v_call: TRBV7-9; cdr3_aa: CASSLAQGFTQYF
clone_size: few; v_call: TRBV29-1; cdr3_aa: CSVGDRATEAFF
clone_size: many; v_call: TRBV20-1; cdr3_aa: CSATGTRQETQYF